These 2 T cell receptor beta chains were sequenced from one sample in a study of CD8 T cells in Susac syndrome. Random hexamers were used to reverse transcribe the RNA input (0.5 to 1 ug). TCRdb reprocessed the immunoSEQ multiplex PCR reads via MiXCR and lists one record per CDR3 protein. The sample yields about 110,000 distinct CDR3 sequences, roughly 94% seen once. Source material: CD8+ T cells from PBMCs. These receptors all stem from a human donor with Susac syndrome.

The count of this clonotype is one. CDR3 DNA sequence: TGTGCCAGCAGCTCTAGCGAACTCACCGGGGAGCTGTTTTTT. This codes for CASSSSELTGELFF. The gene calls are TRBV7-9 and TRBJ2-2; possibly TRBD2 for D (6 bases). The V and J ends lost 4 bases and 4 bases respectively, with 10 bases between them. The germline CDR1 and CDR2 sequences are SEHNR and FQNEAQ (reference sequence). This CDR3 has 14 residues.

CDR3 nucleotides: TGTGCCAGCAGCTTGGGTCCCCATAGCGGACACTCCTACAATGAGCAGTTCTTC. Protein product: CASSLGPHSGHSYNEQFF. The V call is TRBV5-4, the J call TRBJ2-1, with a possible D match to TRBD2 (6 bases). V lost 0 bases to trimming and J lost 0 bases, with 16 bases between them. Germline assignment: CDR1 SGHNT and CDR2 YYREEE (reference sequence). CDR3 length: 18 amino acids.